The rows below give T cell receptor beta chains drawn from one sample of a study of cytomegalovirus exposure and HLA in healthy donors. Clones were read by immunoSEQ multiplex PCR, and TCRdb kept only the in-frame ones, dropping some. The table records fewer than 200,000 clones, approximately 82% of them present only once. Sequenced: PBMCs. These receptors were taken from a woman aged 30 to 39 in good health and CMV-seronegative. The CDR3 runs from the conserved cysteine through the conserved F or W. A D gene is named only where the DNA matches it firmly. A row's size may be missing; if present it is once, few, many or a size class.

CDR3 DNA: TGTGCCAGCTCACCGGGTACTAGCAACTCCTACGAGCAGTACTTC; CDR3 protein: CASSPGTSNSYEQYF; D gene: -; J gene: TRBJ2-7; clone size: -; V gene: TRBV18
CDR3 DNA: TGTGCCAGCAGGCGCGGACAGAACACCGGGGAGCTGTTTTTT; CDR3 protein: CASRRGQNTGELFF; D gene: -; J gene: TRBJ2-2; clone size: -; V gene: TRBV2
CDR3 DNA: TGTGCCAGCAGTTTAAGGACTAGCGGGAACTACAATGAGCAGTTCTTC; CDR3 protein: CASSLRTSGNYNEQFF; D gene: TRBD2; J gene: TRBJ2-1; clone size: -; V gene: TRBV27
CDR3 DNA: TGTGCCAGCACAGCAGGGCCCAATCAGCCCCAGCATTTT; CDR3 protein: CASTAGPNQPQHF; D gene: -; J gene: TRBJ1-5; clone size: -; V gene: TRBV27
CDR3 DNA: TGTGCCAGCAGCCCCCTTCTGAACACTGAAGCTTTCTTT; CDR3 protein: CASSPLLNTEAFF; D gene: -; J gene: TRBJ1-1; clone size: -; V gene: TRBV7-2
CDR3 DNA: TGTGCCAGCAGTCCGAGGACAGCCTTACGGGATGAGCAGTTCTTC; CDR3 protein: CASSPRTALRDEQFF; D gene: -; J gene: TRBJ2-1; clone size: few; V gene: TRBV28
CDR3 DNA: TGCGCCAGCAGCCAGTATATCAGCGCGGGGGCCGCTACCGGGGAGCTGTTTTTT; CDR3 protein: CASSQYISAGAATGELFF; D gene: -; J gene: TRBJ2-2; clone size: -; V gene: TRBV4-1
CDR3 DNA: TGTGCCAGCAGTTCATATCCGGGACAGGGGGGTGAAAAACTGTTTTTT; CDR3 protein: CASSSYPGQGGEKLFF; D gene: TRBD1; J gene: TRBJ1-4; clone size: few; V gene: TRBV6-5
CDR3 DNA: TGTGCCAGCAGCCCACGGACAGGGCCCTACGAGCAGTACTTC; CDR3 protein: CASSPRTGPYEQYF; D gene: TRBD1; J gene: TRBJ2-7; clone size: -; V gene: TRBV7-9
CDR3 DNA: TGCGCCAGCAGCCCGGAATACCAAGAGGCCCAGTACTTC; CDR3 protein: CASSPEYQEAQYF; D gene: -; J gene: TRBJ2-5; clone size: -; V gene: TRBV5-1
CDR3 DNA: TGTGCCAGCAGTCCCCGGGGGGATACGCAGTATTTT; CDR3 protein: CASSPRGDTQYF; D gene: -; J gene: TRBJ2-3; clone size: -; V gene: TRBV28
CDR3 DNA: TGTGCCAGCAGCACCGGGACAGGGACCACAGATACGCAGTATTTT; CDR3 protein: CASSTGTGTTDTQYF; D gene: TRBD1; J gene: TRBJ2-3; clone size: -; V gene: TRBV11-2
CDR3 DNA: TGTGCCAGCAGTTCGGGACAGAGAGGGTTGGTGTTGGATGAGCAGTTCTTC; CDR3 protein: CASSSGQRGLVLDEQFF; D gene: TRBD1; J gene: TRBJ2-1; clone size: -; V gene: TRBV28
CDR3 DNA: TGTGCCAGCAGCTTGGGGGGCGTGGGCTATCAGCCCCAGCATTTT; CDR3 protein: CASSLGGVGYQPQHF; D gene: -; J gene: TRBJ1-5; clone size: -; V gene: TRBV5-5
CDR3 DNA: TGTGCCAGCAGCGAGCCCGGGACAGGATATGGCTACACCTTC; CDR3 protein: CASSEPGTGYGYTF; D gene: TRBD1; J gene: TRBJ1-2; clone size: -; V gene: TRBV7-9
CDR3 DNA: TGTGCCAGCAGCCCGGGACTGCTCACAGATACGCAGTATTTT; CDR3 protein: CASSPGLLTDTQYF; D gene: -; J gene: TRBJ2-3; clone size: -; V gene: TRBV11-3
CDR3 DNA: TGTGCCAGCAGGTCTACCGGGAGAGAAGGATACGCGCAGTATTTT; CDR3 protein: CASRSTGREGYAQYF; D gene: -; J gene: TRBJ2-3; clone size: -; V gene: TRBV28
CDR3 DNA: TGCAGCGCAAGCAGGGGGGAAGGAGGCACTGAAGCTTTCTTT; CDR3 protein: CSASRGEGGTEAFF; D gene: TRBD1; J gene: TRBJ1-1; clone size: -; V gene: TRBV29-1
CDR3 DNA: TGTGCCAGCAGTTTAGACAGGGGACACTACAATGAGCAGTTCTTC; CDR3 protein: CASSLDRGHYNEQFF; D gene: TRBD1; J gene: TRBJ2-1; clone size: -; V gene: TRBV27
CDR3 DNA: TGTGCCAGCAGTGAATCACTCACTAATGGCTACACCTTC; CDR3 protein: CASSESLTNGYTF; D gene: -; J gene: TRBJ1-2; clone size: -; V gene: TRBV25-1
CDR3 DNA: TGTGCCACCAGCGGGGCTAGCGGTCCGGGGAGTGAGCAGTTCTTC; CDR3 protein: CATSGASGPGSEQFF; D gene: TRBD2; J gene: TRBJ2-1; clone size: -; V gene: TRBV15
CDR3 DNA: TGTGCCAGCAGCCCCTCCCCCACAGCCTCCACCGGGGAGCTGTTTTTT; CDR3 protein: CASSPSPTASTGELFF; D gene: -; J gene: TRBJ2-2; clone size: -; V gene: TRBV7-8
CDR3 DNA: TGTGCCAGCAGTGCCCCCACTAGCGGTCGGTATTACGAGCAGTACTTC; CDR3 protein: CASSAPTSGRYYEQYF; D gene: TRBD2; J gene: TRBJ2-7; clone size: few; V gene: TRBV2
CDR3 DNA: TGCGCCAGCAGCCGCTCGACAGGGGATGGTCAGGGCTACACCTTC; CDR3 protein: CASSRSTGDGQGYTF; D gene: TRBD1; J gene: TRBJ1-2; clone size: -; V gene: TRBV4-1
CDR3 DNA: TGCGCCAGCAGCCCTTTCAATCCGGGACACCTTTACTCTGGGGCCAACGGCCTGACTTTC; CDR3 protein: CASSPFNPGHLYSGANGLTF; D gene: -; J gene: TRBJ2-6; clone size: -; V gene: TRBV5-1
CDR3 DNA: TGTGCCAGCACCCAACCGGGACTGGAGCTCTGGGAGCAGTTCTTC; CDR3 protein: CASTQPGLELWEQFF; D gene: -; J gene: TRBJ2-1; clone size: -; V gene: TRBV5-8